The 8 T cell receptor beta chains reported below all come from one sample, sequenced in a study of T cell repertoires in cytomegalovirus infection. These receptors have no identified antigens. TCRdb re-analysed the reads in MiXCR, keeping a single row per CDR3 protein. Here the sample spans around 77,000 distinct CDR3 sequences, about 20% being singletons. Sequencing used CD8+ T cells from cultured PBMCs, obtained from culture after CMV antigen stimulation. The receptor set was obtained from a human donor in good health (CMV status not recorded). Some clones in this sample may be carry-over from other donors' samples.

The chain uses TRBV6-8 and TRBJ1-2; 8 bases are a match to TRBD1. CDR1 MNHGY and CDR2 SAAAGT come from the germline V gene. V lost 6 bases to trimming and J lost 7 bases; unmatched junction nucleotides: 7. This CDR3 has 13 residues. In nucleotides, the CDR3 is TGTGCCAGCAGCCCTTGGACAGGGATTGGCTACACCTTC. As protein: CASSPWTGIGYTF.

This clonotype came up a few times. The rearrangement joins TRBV7-2 to TRBJ1-5; D gene unclear. The V gene's germline CDR1 is SGHTA and CDR2 FQGNSA. The CDR3 contains 16 residues. Deletions cut 1 base from V and 3 bases from J, with 13 bases between. CDR3: CASSLGVRPTNQPQHF. In DNA, the CDR3 is TGTGCCAGCAGCTTAGGGGTCAGGCCTACCAATCAGCCCCAGCATTTT.

This clonotype was seen more than once but under ten times. The chain uses TRBV7-9 and TRBJ2-3; 12 nucleotides match TRBD2. This CDR3 spans 16 amino acids. The V gene's germline CDR1 is SEHNR and CDR2 FQNEAQ (reference sequence). Trimming cost V 5 bases and J 4 bases; bases outside gene matches: 7. The CDR3 DNA reads as TGTGCCAGCAGCCCTTCGACTAGCGGGGGCCCAGATACGCAGTATTTT. It yields the protein CASSPSTSGGPDTQYF. The full variable domain, in which reference TRBV7-9 and TRBJ2-3 provide the parts outside the CDR3, is DTGVSQNPRHKITKRGQNVTFRCDPISEHNRLYWYRQTLGQGPEFLTYFQNEAQLEKSRLLSDRFSAERPKGSFSTLEIQRTEQGDSAMYLCASSPSTSGGPDTQYFGPGTRLTVL.

This sequence joins TRBV7-2 and TRBJ2-7; a possible D gene is TRBD2 (6 bases). Germline V gives CDR1 SGHTA, CDR2 FQGNSA. V lost 8 bases and J lost 7, with 24 bases in between. The CDR3 runs 15 residues. As DNA, the CDR3 is TGTGCCAGCGGCCCATACGGGGAGGACATGACAGAGCAGTACTTC. This sequence encodes CASGPYGEDMTEQYF. The complete variable domain, with remaining parts taken from reference TRBV7-2 and TRBJ2-7, reads GAGVSQSPSNKVTEKGKDVELRCDPISGHTALYWYRQSLGQGLEFLIYFQGNSAPDKSGLPSDRFSAERTGGSVSTLTIQRTQQEDSAVYLCASGPYGEDMTEQYFGPGTRLTVT.

This clonotype was counted only a few times. V is TRBV6-1 and J is TRBJ2-5; D is unresolved. V shed 8 bases and J shed 4 bases, with 5 bases lying between them. The CDR3 is 10 amino acids. The germline V gene encodes CDR1 MNHNS and CDR2 SASEGT. CDR3 sequence (DNA): TGTGCCAGCGGGTCAGAGACCCAGTACTTC. This sequence encodes CASGSETQYF.

This clonotype was recorded a few times. V is TRBV6-2 or TRBV6-3 and J is TRBJ1-5, with TRBD1 identical over 7 bases. CDR1 is MNHEY and CDR2 is SVGEGT in the germline V gene. Germline trimming cut 6 bases from V and 5 bases from J; bases unmatched to any gene: 4. CDR3 length: 13 residues. The CDR3 reads CASRRDRDQPQHF. CDR3 in DNA: TGTGCCAGCAGACGGGACAGAGATCAGCCCCAGCATTTT.

CDR3 amino acids: CASSFLQGQGEAFF. CDR3 nucleotides: TGTGCCAGCAGCTTTTTACAGGGACAGGGTGAAGCTTTCTTT. The V call is TRBV7-2, the J call TRBJ1-1; 9 nucleotides align to TRBD1. This CDR3 has 14 amino acids. V gave up 3 bases and J gave up 7 bases; unmatched junction bases: 6. Germline values: CDR1 SGHTA, CDR2 FQGNSA.

This clonotype is labeled as medium-sized. This chain uses TRBV7-9 with TRBJ1-2; D is ambiguous. Germline CDR1 is SEHNR and CDR2 is FQNEAQ (reference sequence). The V end lost 5 bases, the J end lost 0 bases, and 16 bases lay between the germline ends. The CDR3 extends over 16 amino acids. CDR3 coding DNA: TGTGCCAGCAGCCTAGAAACAGCGATCCCTAACTATGGCTACACCTTC. It is translated as CASSLETAIPNYGYTF.